Shown below are 20 T cell receptor beta chains from a single sample sequenced in a study of shared clonotypes between healthy human individuals. The method was immunoSEQ multiplex PCR; TCRdb's version includes in-frame clones alone and lacks a portion of them. Of 740,000 or so clones in the sample, 55% to 85% were seen once. Sequencing used memory CD4+ T cells sorted from blood. Subset reported: CD45RA-negative fraction. Source of these receptors: a woman between 25 and 40 years old in good health.

The rearrangement joins TRBV19 to TRBJ2-5; tentatively, D is TRBD2 (6 bases). This CDR3 has 16 amino acids. Looked up from germline, CDR1 is LNHDA and CDR2 is SQIVND (reference sequence). V was trimmed by 5 bases and J by 5 bases, leaving 21 bases between them. This chain's CDR3 is CASSGSGVTMKETQYF. The CDR3 DNA is TGTGCCAGTAGTGGATCGGGAGTTACGATGAAGGAGACCCAGTACTTC. Full variable domain (remainder filled in from reference TRBV19 and TRBJ2-5): DGGITQSPKYLFRKEGQNVTLSCEQNLNHDAMYWYRQDPGQGLRLIYYSQIVNDFQKGDIAEGYSVSREKKESFPLTVTSAQKNPTAFYLCASSGSGVTMKETQYFGPGTRLLVL.

The genes are TRBV11-2 and TRBJ2-3; TRBD2 aligns across 11 bases. With V trimmed by 1 base and J by 2 bases, 2 bases remained unmatched. CDR3 length: 16 residues. The V gene's germline CDR1 is SGHAT and CDR2 FQNNGV. This chain's CDR3 is CASSLGLAGYTDTQYF. In nucleotides, the CDR3 is TGTGCCAGCAGCTTAGGACTAGCGGGGTACACAGATACGCAGTATTTT.

The chain is built from TRBV5-1 and TRBJ1-1; D unresolved. Germline assignment: CDR1 SGHRS and CDR2 YFSETQ. This CDR3 spans 15 amino acids. V lost 0 bases and J lost 1, with 10 bases in between. CDR3 residues: CASSLEGWGNTEAFF. DNA of the CDR3: TGCGCCAGCAGCTTGGAAGGATGGGGGAACACTGAAGCTTTCTTT. Together with reference TRBV5-1 and TRBJ1-1, the CDR3 gives the full variable domain: KAGVTQTPRYLIKTRGQQVTLSCSPISGHRSVSWYQQTPGQGLQFLFEYFSETQRNKGNFPGRFSGRQFSNSRSEMNVSTLELGDSALYLCASSLEGWGNTEAFFGQGTRLTVV.

The V and J genes are TRBV20-1 and TRBJ1-1; no firm D call. V was pared by 4 bases and J by 7 bases, with 10 bases between. The CDR3 runs to 11 residues. The germline gives CDR1 DFQATT, CDR2 SNEGSKA (reference sequence). The CDR3 here is CSAMPRNEAFF. CDR3 DNA: TGCAGTGCTATGCCCAGAAATGAAGCTTTCTTT.

The J gene is TRBJ2-1, the V gene TRBV9; no definite D call. This CDR3 contains 14 residues. Germline CDR1 reads SGDLS; CDR2 reads YYNGEE. V was shortened by 4 bases and J by 1 base, with 9 bases between the two germline ends. The CDR3 sequence is CASSLGGSYNEQFF. The DNA for the CDR3 is TGTGCCAGCAGCCTAGGTGGATCCTACAATGAGCAGTTCTTC.

The J gene is TRBJ2-7, the V gene TRBV2, with D uncertain. Germline V CDR1 and CDR2: SNHLY, FYNNEI. The CDR3 is 13 amino acids. The V end lost 6 bases, the J end lost 7 bases, and 16 bases lay between the germline ends. This CDR3 reads CASRELFSKEQYF. The CDR3 coding sequence is TGTGCCAGCAGGGAGTTGTTTTCGAAGGAGCAGTACTTC.

The chain joins TRBV5-5 to TRBJ2-7, with TRBD2 matching over 9 bases. The CDR3 contains 15 residues. The germline V gene encodes CDR1 SGHKS and CDR2 YYEKEE (reference sequence). V shed 0 bases and J 0 bases; nucleotides not matched to a gene: 1. This chain's CDR3 is CASSLVSGSSYEQYF. In DNA form, the CDR3 reads TGTGCCAGCAGCTTGGTTAGCGGGAGCTCCTACGAGCAGTACTTC.

The chain has TRBV28 and TRBJ2-5; 7 positions agree with TRBD2. V lost 3 bases, J lost 2 bases, and 6 bases stayed unmatched. This CDR3 has 15 residues. Germline lookup yields CDR1 MDHEN and CDR2 SYDVKM. CDR3 region: CASSFGAGPQETQYF. The CDR3 bases are TGTGCCAGCAGTTTCGGAGCGGGACCTCAAGAGACCCAGTACTTC.

V and J are TRBV13 and TRBJ2-5; D ambiguous. Germline CDR1 reads PRHDT; CDR2 reads FYEKMQ (reference sequence). The CDR3 is 15 residues long. V lost 5 bases and J 1 base, leaving 14 bases between the germline ends. The CDR3 sequence: CASSDTWGAQETQYF. The CDR3 region has the DNA TGTGCCAGCAGCGATACATGGGGTGCCCAAGAGACCCAGTACTTC.

CDR3 region: CASSQEVGQGGNEQFF. Here the CDR3 DNA reads TGTGCCAGCAGCCAAGAAGTGGGACAGGGTGGGAATGAGCAGTTCTTC. The chain carries TRBV4-2 and TRBJ2-1; 9 bases align to TRBD1. The CDR3 has 16 amino acids. V dropped 0 bases and J dropped 7; count of bases not matched to a gene: 7. Germline V lookup: CDR1 LGHNA, CDR2 YNFKEQ.

The chain has TRBV5-1 and TRBJ2-5; D is possibly TRBD1 (5 bases). Trimming shortened V by 5 bases and J by 5 bases, and 13 bases separated the two germline ends. Germline CDR1 reads SGHRS; CDR2 reads YFSETQ. CDR3 length equals 13 residues. CDR3 sequence (DNA): TGCGCCAGCAGTTTTGGGGCGTCTGAGACCCAGTACTTC. Amino acid sequence: CASSFGASETQYF. Full variable domain (outside the CDR3, taken from reference TRBV5-1 and TRBJ2-5): KAGVTQTPRYLIKTRGQQVTLSCSPISGHRSVSWYQQTPGQGLQFLFEYFSETQRNKGNFPGRFSGRQFSNSRSEMNVSTLELGDSALYLCASSFGASETQYFGPGTRLLVL.

The CDR3 region is CASLTDTNEKLFF. In nucleotides, the CDR3 is TGTGCCAGCCTGACAGATACTAATGAAAAACTGTTTTTT. The V and J genes are TRBV2 and TRBJ1-4; D may be TRBD1 (5 bases). This CDR3 spans 13 amino acids. Germline V gene data show CDR1 as SNHLY and CDR2 as FYNNEI. With 8 bases removed from V and 2 bases from J, the gap between germline ends came to 9 bases.

The V gene is TRBV14, the J gene TRBJ2-7; D is ambiguous. Germline CDR1 reads SGHDN; CDR2 reads FVKESK. This CDR3 has 15 residues. Trimming cost V 0 bases and J 3 bases, with 12 bases left between them. The CDR3 spells CASSQDLVTFYEQYF. Written as DNA, the CDR3 is TGTGCCAGCAGCCAAGATCTTGTCACCTTCTACGAGCAGTACTTC.

This clone has only one observation. The chain recombines TRBV27 with TRBJ2-7, with D possibly called TRBD1 or TRBD2 (5 bases each). The V gene lost 5 bases and the J gene lost 5 bases, with 16 bases spanning the gap. The germline V gene has CDR1 MNHEY and CDR2 SMNVEV (reference sequence). This CDR3 spans 14 amino acids. CDR3 nucleotide sequence: TGTGCCAGCAGTATAGCCGGTGGGACCAACGAGCAGTACTTC. Encoded protein: CASSIAGGTNEQYF.

The rearrangement links TRBV7-9 to TRBJ1-4; D possibly corresponds to TRBD1 (5 bases). Germline CDR1 SEHNR, CDR2 FQNEAQ (reference sequence). CDR3 length: 13 residues. V lost 3 bases and J 11 bases, leaving 13 bases between the germline ends. The DNA for the CDR3 is TGTGCCAGCAGCTTGAAGGGGTGGAAGAAACTGTTTTTT. It encodes CASSLKGWKKLFF.

In regard to this clone: The same CDR3 also results from other DNA sequences found in this sample. J is TRBJ1-2 and V is TRBV5-4, with TRBD1 as a possible D gene (6 bases). The CDR3 length is 13 residues. V was clipped by 0 bases and J by 7 bases, with 10 bases between them. The V gene's germline CDR1 is SGHNT and CDR2 YYREEE (reference sequence). The CDR3 sequence is CASSLDRDAGYTF. CDR3 bases: TGTGCCAGCAGCTTGGACAGGGACGCTGGCTACACCTTC.

V usage is TRBV2 and J usage is TRBJ1-2; no clear D gene. Germline CDR1 is SNHLY and CDR2 is FYNNEI. CDR3 length: 11 amino acids. V lost 7 bases and J 7 bases, leaving 10 bases between the germline ends. CDR3 sequence: CASTFLSGYTF. Here the CDR3 DNA reads TGTGCCAGCACCTTTCTGTCTGGCTACACCTTC.

CDR3 in amino acids: CASSLAGGLVTHEQFF. For the CDR3, the DNA is TGTGCCAGCAGCTTAGCGGGAGGACTAGTTACCCATGAGCAGTTCTTC. V gene TRBV7-9 combines with J gene TRBJ2-1; 7 bases align to TRBD2. From germline, CDR1 is SEHNR and CDR2 FQNEAQ (reference sequence). This CDR3 region has 16 residues. V was clipped by 0 bases and J by 8 bases; unmatched bases: 10.

The chain couples TRBV19 to TRBJ2-7; the D gene is possibly TRBD1 (7 bases). The CDR3 extends over 15 amino acids. Germline CDR1 is LNHDA and CDR2 is SQIVND (reference sequence). V was shortened by 3 bases and J by 6 bases, with 18 bases between the two germline ends. This CDR3 is CASSIQGGTTREQYF. The CDR3 nucleotides read TGTGCCAGTAGTATCCAGGGGGGAACAACCCGCGAGCAGTACTTC.

This clone was found once. The chain couples TRBV10-2 to TRBJ2-1; D might be TRBD2 (6 bases). Trimming removed 6 bases at V and 4 bases at J, with 19 bases between. CDR1 is WSHSY, CDR2 SAAADI, per germline. The CDR3 loop spans 16 amino acids. The CDR3 coding sequence is TGCGCCAGCAGCCACCCTGGGGGGAGAACATACAATGAGCAGTTCTTC. Translating it yields CASSHPGGRTYNEQFF.